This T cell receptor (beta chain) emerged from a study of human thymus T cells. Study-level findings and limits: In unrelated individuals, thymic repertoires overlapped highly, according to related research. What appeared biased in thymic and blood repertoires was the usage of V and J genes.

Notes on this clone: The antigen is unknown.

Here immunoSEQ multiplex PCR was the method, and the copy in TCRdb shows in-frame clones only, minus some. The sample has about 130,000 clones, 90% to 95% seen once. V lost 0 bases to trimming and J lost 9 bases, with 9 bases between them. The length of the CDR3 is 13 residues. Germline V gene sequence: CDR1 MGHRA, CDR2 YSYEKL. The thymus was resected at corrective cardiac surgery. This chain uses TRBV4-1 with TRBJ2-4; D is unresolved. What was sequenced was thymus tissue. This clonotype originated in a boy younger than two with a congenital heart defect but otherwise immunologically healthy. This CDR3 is CASSQDTLSIQYF. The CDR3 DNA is TGCGCCAGCAGCCAAGATACTCTCAGCATTCAGTACTTC.